Listed below are T cell receptor beta chains from one sample, sequenced in a study of blood T cell repertoires in COVID-19. Repertoires were generated with immunoSEQ multiplex PCR, while TCRdb's copy carries only in-frame clones and drops some. The table shows under 250,000 clones, with about 91% occurring only once. Input material: peripheral blood. The receptors were gathered from a woman aged 25-40 years with COVID-19, enrolled during active disease. CDR3s include the opening cysteine and the closing phenylalanine or tryptophan. Each record gives: clone size, J gene, D gene, V gene, CDR3 DNA, CDR3 protein. D genes are given only for firm matches. Size is stated for part of the rows, as once, few or many counts, or as a class when the clone is expanded.

clone_size: once
j_call: TRBJ2-3
d_call: -
v_call: TRBV4-1
cdr3_nt: TGCGCCAGCAGCCAGGGGGGGCGGGATACGCAGTATTTT
cdr3_aa: CASSQGGRDTQYF

clone_size: -
j_call: TRBJ2-1
d_call: TRBD2
v_call: TRBV7-9
cdr3_nt: TGTGCCAGCAGCACGAGGCGGGAGGGCTACAATGAGCAGTTCTTC
cdr3_aa: CASSTRREGYNEQFF

clone_size: -
j_call: TRBJ2-3
d_call: -
v_call: TRBV7-9
cdr3_nt: TGTGCCAGCAGCCAGGAGGGCGGTACTAGCACAGATACGCAGTATTTT
cdr3_aa: CASSQEGGTSTDTQYF

clone_size: -
j_call: TRBJ1-5
d_call: -
v_call: TRBV10-1
cdr3_nt: TGCGCCAGCAGATCAAGTAAACAGGGCGTCAGCAATCAGCCCCAGCATTTT
cdr3_aa: CASRSSKQGVSNQPQHF

clone_size: -
j_call: TRBJ2-1
d_call: TRBD2
v_call: TRBV29-1
cdr3_nt: TGCAGCGTTGAAATGCTAGCGGCCTACAATGAGCAGTTCTTC
cdr3_aa: CSVEMLAAYNEQFF

clone_size: -
j_call: TRBJ2-7
d_call: -
v_call: TRBV6-5
cdr3_nt: TGTGCCAGCAGTACTACCGGGATCAACTCCTACGAGCAGTACTTC
cdr3_aa: CASSTTGINSYEQYF

clone_size: -
j_call: TRBJ2-7
d_call: TRBD2
v_call: TRBV11-2
cdr3_nt: TGTGCCAGCAGACGGACTAGCGGGCGTTACTACGAGCAGTACTTC
cdr3_aa: CASRRTSGRYYEQYF

clone_size: -
j_call: TRBJ2-2
d_call: -
v_call: TRBV7-8
cdr3_nt: TGTGCCAGCACCGGGGAGAACACCGGGGAGCTGTTTTTT
cdr3_aa: CASTGENTGELFF

clone_size: -
j_call: TRBJ2-5
d_call: -
v_call: TRBV24-1
cdr3_nt: TGTGCCACCAGTGTTGGGGGACTTAGGCAAGAGACCCAGTACTTC
cdr3_aa: CATSVGGLRQETQYF

clone_size: -
j_call: TRBJ1-1
d_call: -
v_call: TRBV5-8
cdr3_nt: TGTGCCAGCAGCTTGGCTAAAAGTAGTGCGGGAGGAACTGAAGCTTTCTTT
cdr3_aa: CASSLAKSSAGGTEAFF

clone_size: few
j_call: TRBJ2-1
d_call: TRBD1
v_call: TRBV29-1
cdr3_nt: TGCAGCGTTGTAAGGACAGGGGTTGATGAGCAGTTCTTC
cdr3_aa: CSVVRTGVDEQFF